The 2 T cell receptor beta chains below come from one sample, sequenced in a study of cytomegalovirus exposure and HLA in healthy donors. Primers for the PCR totalled 60 Vbeta and 13 Jbeta. TCRdb keeps only in-frame clones here, not all; method: immunoSEQ multiplex PCR. This table holds about 170,000 clones, about 76% found once. Sequencing was performed on PBMCs. Receptors originate from a woman younger than 30 in good health and CMV-seropositive.

The chain carries TRBV29-1 and TRBJ2-5; D might be TRBD2 (5 bases). Gene TRBJ2-7 matches the end of the DNA better, so the J call may be wrong. This CDR3 contains 13 residues. Germline CDR1 is SQVTM and CDR2 is ANQGSEA. CDR3 protein: CSVETGIPYEQYF. The CDR3 DNA reads as TGCAGCGTTGAAACGGGGATCCCCTACGAGCAGTACTTC.

This sequence joins TRBV2 and TRBJ2-1; TRBD2 agrees at 10 bases. CDR1 and CDR2 from the germline V gene are SNHLY and FYNNEI. CDR3 length equals 15 residues. V lost 4 bases, J lost 3 bases, and 3 bases stayed unmatched. CDR3 sequence reads: CASSAQRGGYNEQFF. CDR3 sequence (DNA): TGTGCCAGCAGTGCCCAGCGGGGGGGCTACAATGAGCAGTTCTTC.